The sequence of this TCR beta chain was determined in a study of naive and memory T cell subsets. This CDR3 comprises 15 residues. With 0 bases removed from V and 2 bases from J, the gap between germline ends came to 11 bases. In germline, CDR1 is MNHNS, CDR2 SASEGT. For blood and skin samples, reverse transcription used TCR alpha and beta constant primers. The SP2 primer and nested alpha and beta constant region primers amplified ligated cDNA in four rounds. TCRdb redid the calling of the 5' RACE reads with MiXCR, one entry per CDR3 protein. The sample shows over 20,000 distinct CDR3 sequences, around a quarter of them seen only once. Whole blood, roughly 2.4 ml, came from adult healthy volunteers. An oligonucleotide containing a UMI was ligated to the 3' end of TCR cDNA.

The sequence was obtained from a female donor in good health. The chain recombines TRBV6-1 with TRBJ2-7, with TRBD2 as a possible D gene (6 bases). The DNA for the CDR3 is TGTGCCAGCAGTGAAGCCAGGACTATCGCCTACGAGCAGTACTTC. Translation gives CASSEARTIAYEQYF.